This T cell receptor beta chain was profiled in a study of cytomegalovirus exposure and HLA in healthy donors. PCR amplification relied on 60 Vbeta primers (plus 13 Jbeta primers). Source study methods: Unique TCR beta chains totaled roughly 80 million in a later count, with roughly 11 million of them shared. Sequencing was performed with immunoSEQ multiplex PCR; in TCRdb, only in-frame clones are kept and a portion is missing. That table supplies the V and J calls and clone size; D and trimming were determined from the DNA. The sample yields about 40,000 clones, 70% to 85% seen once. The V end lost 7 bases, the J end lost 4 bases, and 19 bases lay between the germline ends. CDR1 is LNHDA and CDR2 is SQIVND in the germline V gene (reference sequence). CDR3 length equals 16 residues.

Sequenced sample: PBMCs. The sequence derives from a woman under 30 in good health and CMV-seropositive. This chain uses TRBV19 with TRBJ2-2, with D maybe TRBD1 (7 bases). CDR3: CASTLFGGTVTGELFF. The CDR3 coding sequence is TGTGCCAGTACCCTTTTTGGGGGGACAGTCACCGGGGAGCTGTTTTTT.